These 21 T cell receptor beta chains were all obtained from the same sample, sequenced in a study of OX40 agonist ivuxolimab in advanced cancers. The method was immunoSEQ multiplex PCR; TCRdb's version includes in-frame clones alone and lacks a portion of them. The profile covers some 18,000 clones, with roughly 85% appearing a single time and 62% taken by the ten largest. Source: CD4+ or CD8+ T cells sorted from blood, taken in a trial of the OX40 agonist ivuxolimab. The source is an adult with an advanced solid tumor such as melanoma, head and neck, liver or kidney cancer.

V and J are TRBV7-9 and TRBJ1-2; 11 positions agree with TRBD1. CDR3 length: 14 amino acids. Germline V gene lookup returns CDR1 SEHNR and CDR2 FQNEAQ (reference sequence). V gave up 4 bases and J gave up 4 bases; unmatched junction bases: 2. This chain's CDR3 is CASSYGTGGYGYTF. The CDR3 DNA sequence: TGTGCCAGCAGCTACGGGACAGGGGGCTATGGCTACACCTTC.

The CDR3: CASSRAPGLQETQYF. The DNA of the CDR3 is TGTGCCAGCAGCCGAGCCCCGGGACTACAAGAGACCCAGTACTTC. The chain uses TRBV11-2 and TRBJ2-5, with TRBD2 identical over 7 bases. The CDR3 runs 15 residues. Germline V lookup: CDR1 SGHAT, CDR2 FQNNGV. The trim removed 5 bases at V and 2 bases at J, leaving 8 bases unmatched.

This sequence joins TRBV11-2 and TRBJ2-1; 13 bases align to TRBD2. Germline V gene lookup returns CDR1 SGHAT and CDR2 FQNNGV. V gave up 5 bases and J gave up 7 bases; unmatched junction bases: 5. The CDR3 extends over 15 amino acids. The CDR3 DNA sequence: TGTGCCAGCAGCGCTGGACTAGCGGGGGATAATGAGCAGTTCTTC. Translating gives CASSAGLAGDNEQFF. Using reference TRBV11-2 and TRBJ2-1 for the parts outside the CDR3, the full variable domain is EAGVAQSPRYKIIEKRQSVAFWCNPISGHATLYWYQQILGQGPKLLIQFQNNGVVDDSQLPKDRFSAERLKGVDSTLKIQPAKLEDSAVYLCASSAGLAGDNEQFFGPGTRLTVL.

This clone was seen only a few times. The CDR3 DNA is TGTGCCAGCAGCTTAGATCAGGGTGGCGAAAAACTGTTTTTT. Encoded protein: CASSLDQGGEKLFF. The chain uses TRBV7-8 and TRBJ1-4, with D perhaps TRBD1 (5 bases). CDR1 is SGHVS, CDR2 FQNEAQ, per germline. Trimming shortened V by 1 base and J by 8 bases, and 11 bases separated the two germline ends. The CDR3 consists of 14 residues.

This rearrangement joins TRBV11-2 to TRBJ2-3; TRBD1 or TRBD2 may be the D gene (5 bases each). The CDR3 totals 15 residues. From germline, CDR1 is SGHAT and CDR2 FQNNGV. With 5 bases removed from V and 3 bases from J, the gap between germline ends came to 15 bases. The CDR3 protein is CASSPKSGLTDTQYF. CDR3 bases: TGTGCCAGCAGCCCCAAGTCGGGGCTTACAGATACGCAGTATTTT.

This chain joins TRBV29-1 and TRBJ2-1, with D unresolved. The germline CDR1 and CDR2 sequences are SQVTM and ANQGSEA. The germline V and J ends were trimmed by 7 bases and 6 bases, with 10 bases remaining between them. This CDR3 spans 11 amino acids. CDR3 in DNA: TGCAGCGCGCCTGAGGCCAATGAGCAGTTCTTC. Translation gives CSAPEANEQFF.

V usage is TRBV27 and J usage is TRBJ2-1; TRBD2 matches at 10 bases. The ends lost 5 bases at V and 7 bases at J; junction bases unmatched: 14. CDR1 MNHEY and CDR2 SMNVEV come from the germline V gene (reference sequence). The length of the CDR3 is 17 residues. The CDR3: CASSPTPLAGVGNEQFF. In nucleotides, the CDR3 is TGTGCCAGCAGTCCGACCCCGCTAGCGGGAGTAGGGAATGAGCAGTTCTTC.

Only a few counts were recorded for this clone. The same CDR3 also results from other DNA sequences found in this sample. This chain links TRBV19 with TRBJ2-6; D ambiguous. CDR1 and CDR2 (germline): LNHDA, SQIVND (reference sequence). This CDR3 spans 15 amino acids. Trimming pared 3 bases from V and 0 bases from J, leaving 6 bases between. This CDR3 reads CASSIGGSGANVLTF. The DNA of the CDR3 is TGTGCCAGTAGTATTGGTGGCTCTGGGGCCAACGTCCTGACTTTC.

J is TRBJ2-1 and V is TRBV11-2; no clear D gene. Trimming took 1 base from V and 2 from J, leaving 3 bases between them. The germline V gene has CDR1 SGHAT and CDR2 FQNNGV. The CDR3 extends over 13 amino acids. Here the CDR3 reads CASSLGPYNEQFF. The CDR3 bases are TGTGCCAGCAGCTTAGGCCCCTACAATGAGCAGTTCTTC.

This chain connects TRBV7-8 to TRBJ2-2, with 8 bases fitting TRBD1. The germline V gene has CDR1 SGHVS and CDR2 FQNEAQ. With 4 bases clipped from V and 4 bases from J, the junction kept 5 bases outside the gene matches. The CDR3 totals 15 residues. The CDR3 reads CASSYQGAGTGELFF. DNA of the CDR3: TGTGCCAGCAGCTATCAGGGGGCAGGCACCGGGGAGCTGTTTTTT.

J is TRBJ2-4 and V is TRBV7-2; D tentatively fits TRBD1 or TRBD2 (5 bases each). V gave up 5 bases and J gave up 5 bases, with 25 bases separating them. Germline V gene lookup returns CDR1 SGHTA and CDR2 FQGNSA. The CDR3 covers 18 residues. Here the CDR3 reads CASSPSLGTATLENIQYF. CDR3 bases: TGTGCCAGCAGCCCATCCCTAGGGACCGCTACGTTGGAAAACATTCAGTACTTC.

V gene TRBV7-9 combines with J gene TRBJ2-5; D remains ambiguous. The closer fit of TRBJ2-7 to the DNA end suggests the J call may be wrong. Germline loops: CDR1 SEHNR, CDR2 FQNEAQ (reference sequence). The CDR3 loop spans 12 amino acids. The DNA for the CDR3 is TGTGCCAGCAGCTGGGGCTCCTACGAGCAGTACTTC. Its translation is CASSWGSYEQYF.

This chain links TRBV28 with TRBJ2-7; D is unclear. V was clipped by 3 bases and J by 2 bases, with 8 bases between them. This CDR3 has 13 residues. Germline values: CDR1 MDHEN, CDR2 SYDVKM. The CDR3 DNA sequence: TGTGCCAGCAGTTTCCCCGGAGCCTACGAGCAGTACTTC. As protein: CASSFPGAYEQYF.

The chain joins TRBV4-1 to TRBJ2-1; TRBD2 matches 9 bases. Germline V gene data show CDR1 as MGHRA and CDR2 as YSYEKL. V lost 0 bases and J lost 14; bases outside the gene matches: 11. The CDR3 is 15 residues long. This CDR3 reads CASSQDGLAGNEKFF. CDR3 in DNA: TGCGCCAGCAGCCAAGATGGGCTAGCGGGAAACGAAAAGTTCTTC.

This chain connects TRBV10-3 to TRBJ1-5; D perhaps matches TRBD1 (5 bases). From germline, CDR1 is ENHRY and CDR2 SYGVKD. The CDR3 runs 13 residues. The V gene lost 11 bases and the J gene lost 9 bases, with 20 bases spanning the gap. The CDR3 spells CALPGGGRGPQHF. The CDR3 bases are TGTGCCCTTCCTGGGGGGGGGAGAGGGCCCCAGCATTTT.

V and J are TRBV27 and TRBJ2-5; D call uncertain. The V end was cut by 2 bases, the J end by 2 bases, with 9 bases between. The CDR3 is 14 residues long. Germline CDR1 MNHEY, CDR2 SMNVEV (reference sequence). The CDR3 coding sequence is TGTGCCAGCAGTTTAAGTGGAGATCAAGAGACCCAGTACTTC. Translation gives CASSLSGDQETQYF.

The chain recombines TRBV28 with TRBJ1-4, with a weak D call TRBD1 (5 bases). V shed 5 bases and J shed 0 bases, with 10 bases lying between them. CDR3 length: 15 amino acids. Germline V gene data show CDR1 as MDHEN and CDR2 as SYDVKM. The CDR3 nucleotides are TGTGCCAGCAGTACGGACACCTCAACTAATGAAAAACTGTTTTTT. Its translation is CASSTDTSTNEKLFF.

DNA for the CDR3: TGTGCCACCCGTCAAGGACCTGCTAACTATGGCTACACCTTC. Its translation is CATRQGPANYGYTF. The chain employs TRBV6-5 and TRBJ1-2; D call uncertain. The V end was cut by 10 bases, the J end by 0 bases, with 15 bases between. The CDR3 extends over 14 amino acids. In germline, CDR1 is MNHEY, CDR2 SVGAGI.

CDR3 nucleotide sequence: TGTGCCAGCAGCCCCCCCGGAAGCTCTGGAAACACCATATATTTT. This encodes CASSPPGSSGNTIYF. The chain recombines TRBV7-9 with TRBJ1-3; D is unresolved. The CDR3 is 15 residues long. The V gene's germline CDR1 is SEHNR and CDR2 FQNEAQ (reference sequence). Trimming shortened V by 5 bases and J by 0 bases, and 11 bases separated the two germline ends.

The rearrangement links TRBV27 to TRBJ2-3; possible D gene TRBD1, 5 bases. The CDR3 extends over 15 amino acids. Germline V gene data show CDR1 as MNHEY and CDR2 as SMNVEV (reference sequence). The V end was cut by 5 bases, the J end by 0 bases, with 12 bases between. The CDR3 spells CASSPVTASTDTQYF. As DNA, the CDR3 is TGTGCCAGCAGTCCGGTGACAGCTAGCACAGATACGCAGTATTTT.

The J gene is TRBJ2-5, the V gene TRBV13, with 7 bases matching TRBD2. Germline lookup yields CDR1 PRHDT and CDR2 FYEKMQ (reference sequence). V shed 5 bases and J 5 bases; nucleotides not matched to a gene: 5. CDR3 size: 13 residues. CDR3 coding DNA: TGTGCCAGCAGCATCGGGGGAGGGGAGACCCAGTACTTC. Amino acids: CASSIGGGETQYF.